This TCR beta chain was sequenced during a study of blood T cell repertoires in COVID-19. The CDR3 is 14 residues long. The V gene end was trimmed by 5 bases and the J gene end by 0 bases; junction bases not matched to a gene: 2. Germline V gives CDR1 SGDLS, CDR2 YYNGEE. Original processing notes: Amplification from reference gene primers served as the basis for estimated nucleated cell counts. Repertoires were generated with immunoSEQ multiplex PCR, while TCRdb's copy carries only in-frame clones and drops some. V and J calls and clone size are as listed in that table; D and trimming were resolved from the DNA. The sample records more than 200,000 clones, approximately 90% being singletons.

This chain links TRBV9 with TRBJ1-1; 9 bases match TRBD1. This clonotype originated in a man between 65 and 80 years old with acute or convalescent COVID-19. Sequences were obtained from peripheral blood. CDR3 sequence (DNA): TGTGCCAGCAGTGGACAGGGGCTGAACACTGAAGCTTTCTTT. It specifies CASSGQGLNTEAFF.